Listed here are 28 T cell receptor beta chains from one sample, sequenced in a study of T-cell memory formation after mild COVID-19. Each CDR3 protein is one row after TCRdb ran MiXCR on the 5' RACE reads. The table includes approximately 400,000 distinct CDR3 sequences, more than 20% detected once. The sample was PBMCs or a T cell subset sorted from them (not recorded which). The receptors come from an adult woman who had mild COVID-19 (a few samples of this study predate the infection). Cell type and time point are not known.

The rearrangement links TRBV19 to TRBJ2-4; the match to TRBD2 covers 11 bases. The J segment lost 8 bases and the V segment lost 7 bases, leaving 7 bases of the junction unmatched. The CDR3 is 14 amino acids. Germline CDR1 reads LNHDA; CDR2 reads SQIVND (reference sequence). This chain's CDR3 is CASKEGLAGDIQYF. The CDR3 bases are TGTGCCAGTAAAGAAGGACTAGCGGGCGACATTCAGTACTTC. Complete variable domain (other parts from reference TRBV19 and TRBJ2-4): DGGITQSPKYLFRKEGQNVTLSCEQNLNHDAMYWYRQDPGQGLRLIYYSQIVNDFQKGDIAEGYSVSREKKESFPLTVTSAQKNPTAFYLCASKEGLAGDIQYFGAGTRLSVL.

The chain joins TRBV7-9 to TRBJ2-3; 14 bases fit TRBD2. Germline V gene sequence: CDR1 SEHNR, CDR2 FQNEAQ (reference sequence). J was trimmed by 3 bases and V by 1 base; bases with no gene match: 3. This CDR3 contains 17 residues. CDR3 in DNA: TGTGCCAGCAGCTTAGGGGGGACTAGCGGGAGAACAGATACGCAGTATTTT. Translating gives CASSLGGTSGRTDTQYF.

This clonotype was counted only a few times. The genes are TRBV20-1 and TRBJ2-3; 12 nucleotides align to TRBD2. V trimming: 5 bases; J trimming: 4 bases; junction bases outside the gene matches: 1. In germline, CDR1 is DFQATT, CDR2 SNEGSKA (reference sequence). CDR3 length: 13 residues. The CDR3 DNA sequence: TGCAGTGCTCTAGCGGGGGGGCCAGATACGCAGTATTTT. Translating it yields CSALAGGPDTQYF.

The CDR3 coding sequence is TGTGCCAGCACCTGGAAAGGGGAAGAGACCCAGTACTTC. It codes for CASTWKGEETQYF. This rearrangement joins TRBV12-3 or TRBV12-4 to TRBJ2-5, with D possibly matching TRBD1 (5 bases). This CDR3 has 13 residues. V shed 7 bases and J shed 3 bases, with 12 bases lying between them.

This clonotype has just a few counts. The chain uses TRBV10-3 and TRBJ2-7; 12 bases agree with TRBD2. The germline V gene encodes CDR1 ENHRY and CDR2 SYGVKD. V dropped 6 bases and J dropped 0; count of bases not matched to a gene: 3. The CDR3 contains 15 residues. The CDR3 is CAISRTSGTSYEQYF. CDR3 coding DNA: TGTGCCATCAGCCGGACTAGCGGGACCTCCTACGAGCAGTACTTC.

The rearrangement links TRBV7-9 to TRBJ2-5; D tentatively fits TRBD1 or TRBD2 (5 bases each). CDR3 length equals 16 residues. The germline CDR1 and CDR2 sequences are SEHNR and FQNEAQ (reference sequence). Deletions cut 1 base from V and 1 base from J, with 13 bases between. Written as DNA, the CDR3 is TGTGCCAGCAGCTTAGGAGGGGCGAGTCCCCAAGAGACCCAGTACTTC. This gives the protein CASSLGGASPQETQYF.

The chain uses TRBV6-2 or TRBV6-3 and TRBJ2-2; 14 bases match TRBD2. Trimming took 5 bases from V and 0 from J; bases not matched to a gene: 5. Looked up from germline, CDR1 is MNHEY and CDR2 is SVGEGT. The CDR3 runs 18 residues. The CDR3 nucleotides read TGTGCCAGCAGTCACGGACTAGCGGGGGGCCCGAACACCGGGGAGCTGTTTTTT. It translates to CASSHGLAGGPNTGELFF.

This clonotype was seen a handful of times. At one boundary the junction diverges from the germline segment, which might be a read error. This chain links TRBV7-9 with TRBJ2-1, with D perhaps being TRBD1 or TRBD2 (5 bases each). From germline, CDR1 is SEHNR and CDR2 FQNEAQ (reference sequence). This CDR3 has 10 residues. The CDR3 DNA reads as TGTGCCAGCAGCTTCCGGGACGGACTCTTC. This sequence encodes CASSFRDGLF.

This rearrangement joins TRBV3-1 to TRBJ2-7, with 10 bases fitting TRBD2. The CDR3 is made up of 17 amino acids. CDR1 and CDR2 from the germline V gene are LGHDT and YNNKEL (reference sequence). The J segment lost 2 bases and the V segment lost 0 bases, leaving 7 bases of the junction unmatched. DNA of the CDR3: TGTGCCAGCAGCCAAGATCTAGGACTAGCGGCGACCTACGAGCAGTACTTC. This encodes CASSQDLGLAATYEQYF.

The chain combines TRBV30 with TRBJ2-5; 12 bases are a match to TRBD2. Germline V gene lookup returns CDR1 GTSNPN and CDR2 SVGIG (reference sequence). Trimming cost V 3 bases and J 4 bases; bases outside gene matches: 6. The CDR3 extends over 15 amino acids. CDR3 coding DNA: TGTGCCTGGAGGGAAGGACTAGCGGGGCGAGAGACCCAGTACTTC. Translated, it gives CAWREGLAGRETQYF. Full variable domain (missing parts from reference TRBV30 and TRBJ2-5): SQTIHQWPATLVQPVGSPLSLECTVEGTSNPNLYWYRQAAGRGLQLLFYSVGIGQISSEVPQNLSASRPQDRQFILSSKKLLLSDSGFYLCAWREGLAGRETQYFGPGTRLLVL.

Comment on this clonotype: One end of the junction does not line up with germline, which may come from a read error. The rearrangement links TRBV11-2 to TRBJ2-7; no clear D. Looked up from germline, CDR1 is SGHAT and CDR2 is FQNNGV. The CDR3 covers 13 residues. CDR3 in amino acids: CASSRRGSSEQYF. The CDR3 DNA reads TGTGCCAGCAGCCGTAGAGGCTCCTCCGAGCAGTACTTC.

The gene calls are TRBV20-1 and TRBJ2-3, with D maybe TRBD1 (6 bases). Trimming took 5 bases from V and 2 from J, leaving 17 bases between them. The CDR3 sequence is 15 residues long. Germline V gene sequence: CDR1 DFQATT, CDR2 SNEGSKA (reference sequence). CDR3 coding DNA: TGCAGTGCTCACCGCGGACAGAAGGTCACAGATACGCAGTATTTT. This translates into CSAHRGQKVTDTQYF.

V gene TRBV15 combines with J gene TRBJ1-5; D not certain. V lost 4 bases and J lost 4, with 5 bases in between. The CDR3 extends over 12 amino acids. Germline V lookup: CDR1 LNHNV, CDR2 YYDKDF (reference sequence). The CDR3 coding sequence is TGTGCCACCAGCATCGATAATCAGCCCCAGCATTTT. It translates to CATSIDNQPQHF.

This clonotype was counted ten times or more. This chain connects TRBV5-1 to TRBJ1-1, with 8 bases identical to TRBD1. CDR3 length: 14 amino acids. V gave up 4 bases and J gave up 3 bases; unmatched junction bases: 5. Germline-derived CDR1 and CDR2 are SGHRS and YFSETQ. CDR3 DNA: TGCGCCAGCAGCCCCCCCAGGGGGCACACTGAAGCTTTCTTT. Translating it yields CASSPPRGHTEAFF.

There are a few counts of this clonotype. The chain combines TRBV7-9 with TRBJ2-2, with D possibly TRBD2 on 5 matching bases. The CDR3 extends over 13 amino acids. Deletions cut 6 bases from V and 6 bases from J, with 11 bases between. Germline values: CDR1 SEHNR, CDR2 FQNEAQ (reference sequence). CDR3 sequence reads: CASSPDYSGELFF. The CDR3, as DNA: TGTGCCAGCAGTCCAGACTACTCCGGGGAGCTGTTTTTT.

The rearrangement uses TRBV15 and TRBJ1-1; D not resolved. This CDR3 comprises 13 residues. The V and J ends lost 4 bases and 5 bases respectively, with 11 bases between them. CDR1 LNHNV and CDR2 YYDKDF come from the germline V gene (reference sequence). This CDR3 reads CATSTGQRTEAFF. The CDR3 DNA reads TGTGCCACCAGCACAGGCCAGAGGACTGAAGCTTTCTTT.

The CDR3 DNA reads as TGTGCCAGCGGGACAATCTACGAGCAGTACTTC. Encoded protein: CASGTIYEQYF. This rearrangement joins TRBV12-3 or TRBV12-4 to TRBJ2-7, with D tentatively TRBD1 (6 bases). This CDR3 contains 11 residues. V was clipped by 8 bases and J by 3 bases, with 8 bases between them.

In this sample, this clonotype turned up a few times. This chain connects TRBV11-2 to TRBJ1-2; D is unresolved. V was shortened by 0 bases and J by 4 bases, with 18 bases between the two germline ends. The CDR3 loop spans 17 amino acids. Per germline, CDR1 SGHAT and CDR2 FQNNGV. The CDR3 here is CASSLDNRKGFGYGYTF. The CDR3 DNA reads TGTGCCAGCAGCTTAGATAATAGGAAGGGATTCGGCTATGGCTACACCTTC.

The chain employs TRBV24-1 and TRBJ2-6; 12 nucleotides align to TRBD1. In germline, CDR1 is KGHDR, CDR2 SFDVKD. With 7 bases clipped from V and 1 base from J, the junction kept 4 bases outside the gene matches. The CDR3 is 17 residues long. The CDR3 loop is CATSPGQGASGANVLTF. CDR3 nucleotides: TGTGCCACCAGCCCGGGACAGGGGGCGTCTGGGGCCAACGTCCTGACTTTC.

This chain uses TRBV6-5 with TRBJ2-2; 9 nucleotides match TRBD1. The CDR3 extends over 16 amino acids. The ends lost 6 bases at V and 4 bases at J; junction bases unmatched: 9. CDR1 and CDR2 (germline): MNHEY, SVGAGI. The CDR3, as DNA: TGTGCCAGCAGCTTCCACACAGGGGGCGGCACCGGGGAGCTGTTTTTT. It encodes CASSFHTGGGTGELFF.

Only a few counts were recorded for this clonotype. This chain uses TRBV12-3 or TRBV12-4 with TRBJ1-2; 9 bases fit TRBD1. Trimming removed 5 bases from V and 8 bases from J; junction bases left unmatched: 9. The CDR3 runs 14 residues. Here the CDR3 DNA reads TGTGCCAGCAGTCCAGGACAGGGGTGGAACGGCTACACCTTC. This translates into CASSPGQGWNGYTF.

This clonotype was seen a few times. The chain joins TRBV4-1 to TRBJ2-7; the match to TRBD2 covers 14 bases. V was pared by 4 bases and J by 5 bases, with 10 bases of the junction left unmatched. This CDR3 has 17 amino acids. Germline V lookup: CDR1 MGHRA, CDR2 YSYEKL. CDR3 region: CASSPSRLAGGPDEQYF. Written as DNA, the CDR3 is TGCGCCAGCAGCCCCAGCAGACTAGCGGGGGGGCCGGACGAGCAGTACTTC.

This clonotype is a singleton in its sample. The junction departs from germline at one end; a sequencing error may be responsible. The chain uses TRBV24-1 and TRBJ2-1, with 16 positions matching TRBD2. Germline assignment: CDR1 KGHDR and CDR2 SFDVKD. The CDR3 has 20 residues. This CDR3 is CATSDLDGTSGGANGNEQFF. As DNA, the CDR3 is TGTGCCACCAGCGATTTGGACGGGACTAGCGGGGGGGCAAATGGGAATGAGCAGTTCTTC.

The chain employs TRBV4-2 and TRBJ1-2; D remains ambiguous. The CDR3 totals 15 residues. CDR1 is LGHNA and CDR2 is YNFKEQ in the germline V gene. V lost 3 bases to trimming and J lost 0 bases, with 11 bases between them. The CDR3 region has the DNA TGTGCCAGCAGCCAGCGGAGGGAACCTAACTATGGCTACACCTTC. Protein product: CASSQRREPNYGYTF.

This clonotype has more than one count but fewer than ten. CDR3 protein: CASSQDQGVKGTGELFF. The CDR3 coding sequence is TGTGCCAGCAGCCAAGATCAGGGGGTCAAGGGCACCGGGGAGCTGTTTTTT. The rearrangement links TRBV14 to TRBJ2-2; 7 nucleotides match TRBD1. CDR3 length: 17 amino acids. The V gene's germline CDR1 is SGHDN and CDR2 FVKESK. The J segment lost 4 bases and the V segment lost 0 bases, leaving 8 bases of the junction unmatched.

The J gene is TRBJ2-1, the V gene TRBV6-6; tentatively, D is TRBD1 or TRBD2 (5 bases each). Germline-derived CDR1 and CDR2 are MNHNY and SVGAGI (reference sequence). With 8 bases removed from V and 5 bases from J, the gap between germline ends came to 7 bases. The CDR3 contains 11 residues. In nucleotides, the CDR3 is TGTGCCAGCTGGGGGAACAATGAGCAGTTCTTC. The encoded protein is CASWGNNEQFF.

The table lists this clonotype with a few counts. The rearrangement joins TRBV24-1 to TRBJ2-1; no definite D call. Looked up from germline, CDR1 is KGHDR and CDR2 is SFDVKD. V gave up 6 bases and J gave up 6 bases, with 11 bases separating them. This CDR3 comprises 13 residues. The CDR3 loop reads CATSITDLNEQFF. Here the CDR3 DNA reads TGTGCCACCAGTATAACCGATCTCAATGAGCAGTTCTTC.

This chain joins TRBV15 and TRBJ2-5; 7 bases fit TRBD1. This CDR3 spans 15 amino acids. Trimming removed 4 bases from V and 0 bases from J; junction bases left unmatched: 5. Germline assignment: CDR1 LNHNV and CDR2 YYDKDF (reference sequence). This CDR3 is CATSKTDRYQETQYF. DNA for the CDR3: TGTGCCACCAGCAAAACGGACAGGTACCAAGAGACCCAGTACTTC.